The sequence of this TCR beta chain was determined in a study of PD-L1 blockade in urothelial cancer. Study summary: Patients' histories included 0 to 3 prior chemotherapy regimens. There were a median of roughly 140,000 T cells in blood samples.

CDR3 length: 18 amino acids. Germline V gene lookup returns CDR1 SNHLY and CDR2 FYNNEI. Trimming took 4 bases from V and 3 from J; bases not matched to a gene: 16. As to time point: pretreatment peripheral blood. Synthetic templates analogous to TCR were spiked into all PCRs individually. The method was immunoSEQ multiplex PCR; TCRdb's version includes in-frame clones alone and lacks a portion of them. The table shows 60,000 to 65,000 clones, with around 81% occurring only once. This rearrangement joins TRBV2 to TRBJ2-7; 9 positions match TRBD1. The sequenced sample was PBMCs, obtained around atezolizumab (anti-PD-L1) treatment. This clonotype originated in a man aged 65 to 85 with urothelial cancer. DNA of the CDR3: TGTGCCAGCAGTGTGGGACAGGGATTTAGTACTGAATACTACGAGCAGTACTTC. Translated: CASSVGQGFSTEYYEQYF.